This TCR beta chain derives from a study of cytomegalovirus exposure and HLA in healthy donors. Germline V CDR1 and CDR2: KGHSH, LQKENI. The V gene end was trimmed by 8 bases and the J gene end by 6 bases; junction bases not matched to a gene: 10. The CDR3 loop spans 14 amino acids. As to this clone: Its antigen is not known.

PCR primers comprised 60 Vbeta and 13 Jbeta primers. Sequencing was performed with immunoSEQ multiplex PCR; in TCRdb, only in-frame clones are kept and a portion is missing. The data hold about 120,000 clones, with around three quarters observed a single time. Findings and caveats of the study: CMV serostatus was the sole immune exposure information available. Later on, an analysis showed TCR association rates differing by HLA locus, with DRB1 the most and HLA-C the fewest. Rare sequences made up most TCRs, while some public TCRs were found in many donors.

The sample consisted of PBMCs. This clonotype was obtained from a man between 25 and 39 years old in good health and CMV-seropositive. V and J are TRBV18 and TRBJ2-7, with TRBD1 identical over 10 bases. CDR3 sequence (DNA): TGTGCCAGCCGAGACGGGACAGGGGAGGTCGAGCAGTACTTC. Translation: CASRDGTGEVEQYF.